This passage covers 4 T cell receptor beta chains from one sample sequenced in a study of shared clonotypes between healthy human individuals. Assay: immunoSEQ multiplex PCR; the TCRdb copy retains only in-frame clones and omits some. The repertoire includes fewer than 400,000 clones, 74% of them detected once, and about a tenth sits in the top ten. Material for sequencing was memory CD4+ T cells sorted from blood. Subset given: CD45RA-negative fraction. Every receptor here comes from a man aged 30-40 years in good health.

The chain couples TRBV7-9 to TRBJ2-3; 7 nucleotides align to TRBD2. The CDR3 consists of 14 residues. Germline-derived CDR1 and CDR2 are SEHNR and FQNEAQ (reference sequence). V lost 5 bases, J lost 3 bases, and 5 bases stayed unmatched. CDR3 loop: CASSRAGETDTQYF. CDR3 sequence (DNA): TGTGCCAGCAGCCGGGCGGGGGAGACAGATACGCAGTATTTT.

The chain carries TRBV19 and TRBJ2-2; D gene ambiguous. The CDR3 consists of 12 residues. The V gene lost 3 bases and the J gene lost 7 bases, with 6 bases spanning the gap. CDR1 is LNHDA, CDR2 SQIVND, per germline (reference sequence). The CDR3 DNA follows: TGTGCCAGTAGTATTTCTTTCGGGGAGCTGTTTTTT. Protein: CASSISFGELFF.

The rearrangement uses TRBV9 and TRBJ1-5, with a tentative D call TRBD1 (5 bases). With 0 bases removed from V and 6 bases from J, the gap between germline ends came to 13 bases. The CDR3 is 15 residues long. The V gene's germline CDR1 is SGDLS and CDR2 YYNGEE. The CDR3: CASSVAGMAGQPQHF. The CDR3 region has the DNA TGTGCCAGCAGCGTAGCAGGGATGGCCGGTCAGCCCCAGCATTTT.

The J gene is TRBJ2-1, the V gene TRBV7-6; TRBD2 agrees at 7 bases. V was clipped by 1 base and J by 0 bases; unmatched bases: 6. The CDR3 loop spans 17 amino acids. The germline V gene has CDR1 SGHVS and CDR2 FNYEAQ. The CDR3 coding sequence is TGTGCCAGCAGCTTAGAGCCAGCGGGAAGCTCCTACAATGAGCAGTTCTTC. Translation: CASSLEPAGSSYNEQFF.